A selection of T cell receptor beta chains follows, all from one sample in a study of blood T cells in healthy people across ages. TCRdb re-called the 5' RACE reads with MiXCR, one entry per CDR3 protein. The sample has about 1.4 million distinct CDR3 sequences, approximately 63% seen once. Sequenced: blood. These receptors were collected from a man between 18 and 35 years old in good health. The conserved cysteine and the conserved F or W are not part of the CDR3 here. The D gene is left open where the match is weak. The size entry is marked missing in some rows and otherwise reads once, few, many or a size class.

V	size	D	CDR3
TRBV3-1	NA	NA	ASSQDSDTDTQY
TRBV27	NA	TRBD1	ASSPGPGQGQETQY
TRBV15	few	NA	ATSPRGY
TRBV20-1	few	TRBD2	SAVTSGRIDTQY
TRBV12-3/TRBV12-4	NA	NA	ASSLRRGSNQPQH
TRBV4-3	NA	NA	ASSQVGAGPTYEQY
TRBV20-1	NA	TRBD1	SAVRTGGTKNIQY
TRBV5-5	NA	NA	ASSLDVAGEQF
TRBV29-1	NA	TRBD1	SVRLGGWETQY
TRBV15	NA	NA	ATTFTGKPNEQF
TRBV6-6	NA	TRBD1	ASKLGTGDNEQF
TRBV6-5	few	NA	ASTPRSSYNEQF
TRBV4-3	NA	NA	ASSNGVRTEAF
TRBV7-9	NA	NA	ASAPRERYEQY
TRBV29-1	NA	TRBD1	GVEKGAGDGYT
TRBV5-4	NA	NA	ASSLFRMNSGANVLT
TRBV29-1	NA	NA	SVTYGNSYNEQF
TRBV24-1	NA	TRBD1	ATETGSGELF
TRBV29-1	NA	NA	SVVTEAYGYT
TRBV2	NA	TRBD2	ASRIGLAGSVDTQY
TRBV20-1	few	NA	SAREWVLSGEQF
TRBV12-3/TRBV12-4	NA	TRBD2	ASSPYSGDHKNIQY
TRBV29-1	NA	TRBD1	SVEGGQGVHEQY
TRBV7-2	NA	TRBD2	ASSPTLGGRSGELF